The entry below describes one T cell receptor (beta chain). Antigen unknown. The isolated RNA, all of it, was reverse transcribed, so expressed TCRB transcripts were what got sequenced. TCRdb keeps only in-frame clones here, not all; method: immunoSEQ multiplex PCR. This sample has 860,000 or so clones, with about a sixth found just once. J lost 9 bases, V lost 6 bases, and 8 bases had no gene match. This CDR3 comprises 13 residues. Germline V gene data show CDR1 as MNHEY and CDR2 as SMNVEV (reference sequence). These data originate in a study of beta chain features in type 1 diabetes. Findings of the study overall: It was possible that PCR favored shorter templates, equally so in patients and controls.

This receptor was obtained from a woman under 30 in good health. The chain couples TRBV27 to TRBJ2-1; the match to TRBD1 covers 7 bases. Sequenced sample: naive CD4+ T cells from blood. CDR3 nucleotides: TGTGCCAGCAGCTTAGACAGGGCGAGTGAGCAGTTCTTC. Protein product: CASSLDRASEQFF.